The table lists the clone carrying this T cell receptor (beta chain) with many counts. No antigen is known for it. The sample comes from a study of breast tumors, draining lymph nodes, adjacent tissues. Notes on the study in general: Tumor T cell lymph node origin was a supported hypothesis, not proven. Tumor TCR diversity was below lymph nodes but above nontumor tissue.

TCRdb reanalysed the multiplex PCR reads using MiXCR and keeps one entry per CDR3 protein. Among 85,000 to 130,000 distinct CDR3 sequences listed, around 20% were seen once. The lymph nodes were axillary draining lymph nodes from breast cancer patients. The CDR3 is made up of 16 amino acids. Germline CDR1 reads MGHRA; CDR2 reads YSYEKL. Trimming took 1 base from V and 4 from J; bases not matched to a gene: 7. This clonotype originated in a female donor with breast cancer. Some clones in this sample may be carry-over from other donors' samples. Source material: axillary lymph node tissue. This chain links TRBV4-1 with TRBJ2-1; 7 nucleotides line up with TRBD2. CDR3 region: CASSQVIGGGYNEQFF. The CDR3 nucleotides are TGCGCCAGCAGCCAAGTGATTGGCGGGGGATACAATGAGCAGTTCTTC.